The 32 T cell receptor beta chains below were found in one sample sequenced in a study of Ad26.COV2.S vaccination and SARS-CoV-2 variants (dated by TCRdb to about 2021). According to the study, the label for this sample's treatment or condition signals: roughly 19 received Ad26.COV2.S at low or high dose, single or two shots; roughly 5 received placebo; per-sample allocation not given. For vaccine and placebo recipients, repertoires were sequenced using samples collected on day 63 after the first injection. Library method: the immunoSEQ multiplex PCR assay. TCRdb took over this immuneACCESS table, retaining in-frame rearrangements with V and J assigned. Such tables are incomplete; in checked studies, under half of the missing clones stem from an unresolved V gene, and the remainder is unexplained. The sample records some 300,000 clones, around four fifths of which are singletons. The top ten clones comprise approximately 2.1% of the sample.

The sample here was peripheral blood, taken in a trial of Ad26.COV2.S vaccine versus placebo. These receptors were taken from a person aged 18-60 years who received the Ad26.COV2.S COVID-19 vaccine or a placebo.

The chain recombines TRBV18 with TRBJ1-2, with D unclear. Germline assignment: CDR1 KGHSH and CDR2 LQKENI. V was trimmed by 2 bases and J by 8 bases, leaving 12 bases between them. The CDR3 spans 13 residues. CDR3 nucleotides: TGTGCCAGCTCACCAAGTGACATGAGGGGCTACACCTTC. It is translated as CASSPSDMRGYTF.

V gene TRBV2 combines with J gene TRBJ1-2, with D possibly TRBD1 on 5 matching bases. Germline CDR1 SNHLY, CDR2 FYNNEI. The CDR3 is made up of 14 amino acids. Trimming took off 5 bases at V and 8 bases at J, with 18 bases between the two ends. This chain's CDR3 is CASSRQSNREGYTF. The CDR3 region has the DNA TGTGCCAGCAGTCGACAGTCCAACCGCGAAGGCTACACCTTC.

The chain links TRBV12-3 or TRBV12-4 to TRBJ2-1; possible D gene TRBD2, 5 bases. The CDR3 sequence is 13 residues long. V was clipped by 6 bases and J by 5 bases, with 11 bases between them. The CDR3 is CASRPRADNEQFF. The CDR3 bases are TGTGCCAGCAGGCCGCGGGCCGACAATGAGCAGTTCTTC.

Here the CDR3 reads CASSLPVSALGGYTF. In DNA, the CDR3 is TGTGCCAGCAGCTTACCTGTCAGTGCCCTGGGGGGCTACACCTTC. The V call is TRBV7-6, the J call TRBJ1-2; D remains ambiguous. CDR3 length equals 15 residues. CDR1 and CDR2 from the germline V gene are SGHVS and FNYEAQ. With 2 bases removed from V and 8 bases from J, the gap between germline ends came to 18 bases. The full variable domain, rest sourced from reference TRBV7-6 and TRBJ1-2, is GAGVSQSPRYKVTKRGQDVALRCDPISGHVSLYWYRQALGQGPEFLTYFNYEAQQDKSGLPNDRFSAERPEGSISTLTIQRTEQRDSAMYRCASSLPVSALGGYTFGSGTRLTVV.

The V gene is TRBV5-1, the J gene TRBJ2-3; D gene uncertain. The germline V gene encodes CDR1 SGHRS and CDR2 YFSETQ. Trimming removed 3 bases at V and 4 bases at J, with 9 bases between. The CDR3 contains 13 residues. The CDR3 loop reads CASSSLVSDTQYF. The CDR3 coding sequence is TGCGCCAGCAGCTCCCTGGTATCAGATACGCAGTATTTT.

V usage is TRBV2 and J usage is TRBJ1-6; tentatively, D is TRBD1 (6 bases). This CDR3 spans 15 amino acids. The germline V gene encodes CDR1 SNHLY and CDR2 FYNNEI. Deletions cut 8 bases from V and 0 bases from J, with 11 bases between. The CDR3 bases are TGTGCCAGCCAGGACAGAAGCTCCTATAATTCACCCCTCCACTTT. Protein sequence: CASQDRSSYNSPLHF.

The chain carries TRBV2 and TRBJ2-7; unclear D gene. CDR1 is SNHLY, CDR2 FYNNEI, per germline. The V gene lost 2 bases and the J gene lost 2 bases, with 16 bases spanning the gap. The CDR3 has 16 residues. The DNA of the CDR3 is TGTGCCAGCAGTGAAAGGCCAGACGCGCCGGCCTACGAGCAGTACTTC. Translation: CASSERPDAPAYEQYF.

This rearrangement joins TRBV3-1 (or the pseudogene TRBV3-2) to TRBJ2-7, with D possibly being TRBD1 (5 bases). V lost 1 base and J 1 base, leaving 8 bases between the germline ends. This CDR3 has 14 residues. The germline gives CDR1 LGHDT, CDR2 YNNKEL (reference sequence). The CDR3 region has the DNA TGTGCCAGCAGCCAAGGGACACTTTCCTACGAGCAGTACTTC. It encodes CASSQGTLSYEQYF.

In DNA form, the CDR3 reads TGCGCCAGCAGCCCTTGGACAGGGTTAGAAGGCTACACCTTC. Translation: CASSPWTGLEGYTF. The rearrangement uses TRBV5-1 and TRBJ1-2, with 8 bases fitting TRBD1. CDR3 size: 14 residues. Germline CDR1 and CDR2: SGHRS and YFSETQ. V shed 4 bases and J 8 bases; nucleotides not matched to a gene: 10. Drawing the rest from reference TRBV5-1 and TRBJ1-2, the complete variable domain is KAGVTQTPRYLIKTRGQQVTLSCSPISGHRSVSWYQQTPGQGLQFLFEYFSETQRNKGNFPGRFSGRQFSNSRSEMNVSTLELGDSALYLCASSPWTGLEGYTFGSGTRLTVV.

This chain uses TRBV19 with TRBJ2-1, with TRBD1 identical over 9 bases. The V gene's germline CDR1 is LNHDA and CDR2 SQIVND (reference sequence). The trim removed 5 bases at V and 7 bases at J, leaving 3 bases unmatched. The CDR3 totals 13 residues. The CDR3 bases are TGTGCCAGTAGTCTGGACAGGGGAAATGAGCAGTTCTTC. It yields the protein CASSLDRGNEQFF.

The chain's CDR3 is CSVKSGVGAEAFF. The CDR3 coding sequence is TGCAGCGTTAAATCGGGGGTGGGCGCTGAAGCTTTCTTT. This chain joins TRBV29-1 and TRBJ1-1; weak D call: TRBD1 (5 bases). The CDR3 extends over 13 amino acids. Germline V lookup: CDR1 SQVTM, CDR2 ANQGSEA. The V end was cut by 5 bases, the J end by 6 bases, with 16 bases between.

The chain joins TRBV2 to TRBJ2-7; D is ambiguous. The CDR3 sequence is 14 residues long. Germline CDR1 reads SNHLY; CDR2 reads FYNNEI. The V and J ends lost 2 bases and 5 bases respectively, with 13 bases between them. The CDR3 here is CASSEFGRVDEQYF. Here the CDR3 DNA reads TGTGCCAGCAGTGAATTTGGCCGTGTGGACGAGCAGTACTTC.

This rearrangement joins TRBV5-4 to TRBJ1-1; unclear D gene. The CDR3 runs 15 residues. V was clipped by 5 bases and J by 0 bases, with 14 bases between them. Germline assignment: CDR1 SGHNT and CDR2 YYREEE (reference sequence). The CDR3 here is CASRSGRQMNTEAFF. CDR3 DNA sequence: TGTGCCAGCAGGTCCGGGAGACAAATGAACACTGAAGCTTTCTTT. The variable domain in full, with the rest retrieved from reference TRBV5-4 and TRBJ1-1, is ETGVTQSPTHLIKTRGQQVTLRCSSQSGHNTVSWYQQALGQGPQFIFQYYREEENGRGNFPPRFSGLQFPNYSSELNVNALELDDSALYLCASRSGRQMNTEAFFGQGTRLTVV.

This chain uses TRBV7-2 with TRBJ2-7, with D maybe TRBD1 (5 bases). Trimming took off 5 bases at V and 4 bases at J, with 18 bases between the two ends. In germline, CDR1 is SGHTA, CDR2 FQGNSA. The CDR3 length is 15 residues. CDR3 loop: CASSPPSRGKYEQYF. CDR3 coding DNA: TGTGCCAGCAGCCCCCCGAGTAGGGGCAAGTACGAGCAGTACTTC. Supplemented by reference TRBV7-2 and TRBJ2-7, the full variable domain reads GAGVSQSPSNKVTEKGKDVELRCDPISGHTALYWYRQSLGQGLEFLIYFQGNSAPDKSGLPSDRFSAERTGGSVSTLTIQRTQQEDSAVYLCASSPPSRGKYEQYFGPGTRLTVT.

The chain joins TRBV9 to TRBJ1-1; D possibly corresponds to TRBD1 (5 bases). V was clipped by 2 bases and J by 1 base, with 12 bases between them. CDR3 length: 15 amino acids. Germline-derived CDR1 and CDR2 are SGDLS and YYNGEE. In nucleotides, the CDR3 is TGTGCCAGCAGCGTGGACATATTAAAGAACACTGAAGCTTTCTTT. It yields the protein CASSVDILKNTEAFF.

This clone was observed a single time. The chain carries TRBV7-2 and TRBJ2-2; 13 bases are a match to TRBD2. CDR1 is SGHTA and CDR2 is FQGNSA in the germline V gene. The CDR3 covers 16 residues. V gave up 5 bases and J gave up 4 bases; unmatched junction bases: 4. CDR3 sequence (DNA): TGTGCCAGCAGCCCCCGGACTAGCGGGGGCACCGGGGAGCTGTTTTTT. This encodes CASSPRTSGGTGELFF.

The CDR3 sequence is CATSDMDRAQETQYF. The CDR3 nucleotides read TGTGCCACCAGTGATATGGACAGGGCCCAAGAGACCCAGTACTTC. The chain uses TRBV24-1 and TRBJ2-5, with 8 bases matching TRBD1. V lost 3 bases to trimming and J lost 1 base; unmatched junction nucleotides: 3. Germline V gene data show CDR1 as KGHDR and CDR2 as SFDVKD. This CDR3 comprises 15 residues.

This clone was seen more than once but under ten times. V is TRBV13 and J is TRBJ2-1; 14 positions agree with TRBD2. The CDR3 covers 17 residues. Germline V lookup: CDR1 PRHDT, CDR2 FYEKMQ (reference sequence). V dropped 5 bases and J dropped 9; count of bases not matched to a gene: 12. In nucleotides, the CDR3 is TGTGCCAGCAGCCCCCCCGGGACTAGCGGGGGTAGGGGTGAGCAGTTCTTC. It encodes CASSPPGTSGGRGEQFF.

The rearrangement joins TRBV27 to TRBJ1-5; 7 nucleotides line up with TRBD1. J gave up 0 bases and V 7 bases, and 6 bases lay outside the gene matches. The CDR3 spans 15 residues. Looked up from germline, CDR1 is MNHEY and CDR2 is SMNVEV (reference sequence). CDR3 loop: CASKQGTNSNQPQHF. The CDR3 coding sequence is TGTGCCAGCAAACAGGGGACAAATAGCAATCAGCCCCAGCATTTT.

Here the CDR3 reads CASSLARRGPGELFF. Written as DNA, the CDR3 is TGTGCCAGCAGCTTAGCGAGGCGGGGACCCGGGGAGCTGTTTTTT. The chain links TRBV7-2 to TRBJ2-2, with D possibly matching TRBD2 (6 bases). The CDR3 extends over 15 amino acids. Germline loops: CDR1 SGHTA, CDR2 FQGNSA. V lost 0 bases to trimming and J lost 6 bases, with 11 bases between them.

The rearrangement links TRBV11-1 to TRBJ1-1; 7 bases agree with TRBD1. The trim removed 4 bases at V and 0 bases at J, leaving 5 bases unmatched. There are 15 residues in the CDR3. Germline CDR1 reads SGHAT; CDR2 reads FQDESV (reference sequence). The CDR3 reads CASSYTGTVNTEAFF. The CDR3 DNA is TGTGCCAGCAGCTACACCGGGACAGTGAACACTGAAGCTTTCTTT.

The rearrangement joins TRBV12-3 or TRBV12-4 to TRBJ2-6; D is uncertain. The CDR3 has 13 amino acids. Trimming shortened V by 6 bases and J by 2 bases, and 5 bases separated the two germline ends. This CDR3 is CASRPAGANVLTF. CDR3 bases: TGTGCCAGCAGACCGGCTGGGGCCAACGTCCTGACTTTC.

The rearrangement joins TRBV27 to TRBJ1-3; D call uncertain. The CDR3 length is 14 residues. V dropped 5 bases and J dropped 2 bases, with 10 bases sitting between them. Germline loops: CDR1 MNHEY, CDR2 SMNVEV (reference sequence). Here the CDR3 DNA reads TGTGCCAGCAGTCCGGTATCCGCTGGAAACACCATATATTTT. It specifies CASSPVSAGNTIYF.

V gene TRBV5-1 combines with J gene TRBJ2-2; D uncertain. The CDR3 consists of 13 residues. V was pared by 4 bases and J by 4 bases, with 8 bases between. The germline gives CDR1 SGHRS, CDR2 YFSETQ. CDR3 DNA sequence: TGCGCCAGCAGCCCGGGCACCACCGGGGAGCTGTTTTTT. Translating it yields CASSPGTTGELFF.

The rearrangement uses TRBV5-5 and TRBJ2-1; D possibly corresponds to TRBD2 (6 bases). The germline CDR1 and CDR2 sequences are SGHKS and YYEKEE (reference sequence). CDR3 length: 17 residues. V shed 4 bases and J shed 9 bases, with 26 bases lying between them. The CDR3 coding sequence is TGTGCCAGCAGCCGGGTGGGGGGAGGATTTATAAACACTGAGCAGTTCTTC. It yields the protein CASSRVGGGFINTEQFF.

The gene calls are TRBV7-3 and TRBJ1-1; perhaps TRBD1 as D (6 bases). CDR1 and CDR2 (germline): SGHTA, FQGTGA. V lost 5 bases and J lost 0, with 16 bases in between. The CDR3 consists of 16 residues. The CDR3 region has the DNA TGTGCCAGCAGCATGGGAGGGGGTCGGGTGAACACTGAAGCTTTCTTT. Translating it yields CASSMGGGRVNTEAFF.

This clone was detected only a few times. The chain has TRBV2 and TRBJ1-2, with D uncertain. V shed 3 bases and J shed 6 bases, with 17 bases lying between them. Germline CDR1 reads SNHLY; CDR2 reads FYNNEI. CDR3 length: 15 residues. This CDR3 reads CASSERTYGTHGYTF. The DNA of the CDR3 is TGTGCCAGCAGTGAGCGCACCTATGGTACCCATGGCTACACCTTC.

This sequence joins TRBV19 and TRBJ1-1, with D hard to call. The CDR3 contains 13 residues. Germline V gene lookup returns CDR1 LNHDA and CDR2 SQIVND (reference sequence). V lost 6 bases to trimming and J lost 1 base, with 9 bases between them. CDR3 residues: CASRVTGNTEAFF. The DNA for the CDR3 is TGTGCCAGTAGGGTCACCGGGAACACTGAAGCTTTCTTT. The entire variable domain, with the rest obtained from reference TRBV19 and TRBJ1-1, is as follows: DGGITQSPKYLFRKEGQNVTLSCEQNLNHDAMYWYRQDPGQGLRLIYYSQIVNDFQKGDIAEGYSVSREKKESFPLTVTSAQKNPTAFYLCASRVTGNTEAFFGQGTRLTVV.

There are many counts of this clone. V is TRBV4-1 and J is TRBJ2-5; D is possibly TRBD2 (7 bases). The V gene's germline CDR1 is MGHRA and CDR2 YSYEKL. The CDR3 sequence is 18 residues long. Trimming cost V 1 base and J 2 bases, with 20 bases left between them. As DNA, the CDR3 is TGCGCCAGCAGCCAAGGCAGGGGTAGGGGGGGACGACAAGAGACCCAGTACTTC. This gives the protein CASSQGRGRGGRQETQYF.

In the case of this clone: At one boundary the junction diverges from the germline segment, which might be a read error. Distinct nucleotide sequences in the sample also encode this CDR3. The rearrangement links TRBV10-2 to TRBJ1-6; 7 bases are shared with TRBD1. Germline values: CDR1 WSHSY, CDR2 SAAADI. CDR3 size: 16 residues. The CDR3 reads CASSVLGGSYNSPLHF. CDR3 nucleotides: TGCGCCAGCAGTGTGTTAGGGGGCTCCTATAATTCACCTCTCCACTTT.

The rearrangement links TRBV9 to TRBJ2-7, with 7 positions matching TRBD1. The germline V gene has CDR1 SGDLS and CDR2 YYNGEE. The CDR3 sequence is 14 residues long. V trimming: 1 base; J trimming: 2 bases; junction bases outside the gene matches: 3. The CDR3 DNA reads as TGTGCCAGCAGCGTATCGGACAGGCCCTACGAGCAGTACTTC. It specifies CASSVSDRPYEQYF.

This clone came up once. This chain connects TRBV28 to TRBJ2-7, with a possible D match to TRBD2 (6 bases). The length of the CDR3 is 15 residues. Trimming removed 6 bases at V and 2 bases at J, with 17 bases between. Looked up from germline, CDR1 is MDHEN and CDR2 is SYDVKM. Here the CDR3 DNA reads TGTGCCAGCAGGGGCGGAGGGACTCCAACCTACGAGCAGTACTTC. It codes for CASRGGGTPTYEQYF. The full variable domain, rest sourced from reference TRBV28 and TRBJ2-7, is DVKVTQSSRYLVKRTGEKVFLECVQDMDHENMFWYRQDPGLGLRLIYFSYDVKMKEKGDIPEGYSVSREKKERFSLILESASTNQTSMYLCASRGGGTPTYEQYFGPGTRLTVT.